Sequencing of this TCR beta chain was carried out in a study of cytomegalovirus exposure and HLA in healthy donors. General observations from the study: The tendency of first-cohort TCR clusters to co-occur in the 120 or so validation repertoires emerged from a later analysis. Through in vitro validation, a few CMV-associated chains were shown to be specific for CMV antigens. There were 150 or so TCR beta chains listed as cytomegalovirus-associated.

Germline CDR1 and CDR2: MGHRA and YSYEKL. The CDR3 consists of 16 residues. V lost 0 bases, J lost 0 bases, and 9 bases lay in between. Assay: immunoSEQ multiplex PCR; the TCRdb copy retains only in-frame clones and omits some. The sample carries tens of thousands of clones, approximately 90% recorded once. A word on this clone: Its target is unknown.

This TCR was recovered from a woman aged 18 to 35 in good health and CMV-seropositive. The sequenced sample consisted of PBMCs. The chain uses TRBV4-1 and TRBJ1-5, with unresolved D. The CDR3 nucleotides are TGCGCCAGCAGCCAAGAGGTCGCAGTTAGCAATCAGCCCCAGCATTTT. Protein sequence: CASSQEVAVSNQPQHF.